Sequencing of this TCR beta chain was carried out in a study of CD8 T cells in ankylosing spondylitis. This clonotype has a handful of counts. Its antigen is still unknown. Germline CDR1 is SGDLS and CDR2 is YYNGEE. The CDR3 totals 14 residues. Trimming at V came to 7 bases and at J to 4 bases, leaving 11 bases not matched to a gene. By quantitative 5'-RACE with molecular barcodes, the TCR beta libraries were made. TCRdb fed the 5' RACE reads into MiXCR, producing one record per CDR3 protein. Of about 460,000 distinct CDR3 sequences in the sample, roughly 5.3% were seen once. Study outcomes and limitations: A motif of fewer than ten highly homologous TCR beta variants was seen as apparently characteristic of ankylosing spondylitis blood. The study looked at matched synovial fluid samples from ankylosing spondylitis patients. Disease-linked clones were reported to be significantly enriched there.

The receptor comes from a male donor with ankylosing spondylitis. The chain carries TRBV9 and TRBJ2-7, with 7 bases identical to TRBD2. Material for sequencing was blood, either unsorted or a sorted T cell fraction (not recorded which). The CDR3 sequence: CASARGGVGYEQYF. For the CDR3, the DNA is TGTGCCAGCGCCCGGGGAGGGGTAGGGTACGAGCAGTACTTC.